This T cell receptor (beta chain) was sequenced during a study of blood T cell repertoires in COVID-19. In the study overall: T cells, B-cell-depleted T cells, or PBMCs provided the cDNA or gDNA that served as material.

The length of the CDR3 is 13 residues. From germline, CDR1 is GTSNPN and CDR2 SVGIG (reference sequence). Between the trimmed V and J ends, which lost 5 bases and 3 bases, there was a span of 13 bases. Donors in Cohort 3 counted as recovered after two negative PCRs, clearance, or symptom resolution. This clone was observed a few times. How the authors handled the data: How many nucleated cells were present was estimated from reference gene primer amplification. Sequenced by immunoSEQ multiplex PCR; TCRdb stores in-frame clones only, minus some. V and J calls and clone size come straight from that table; D and trimming were deduced from the DNA. This table holds about 280,000 clones, about 85% found once.

The specimen was PBMCs or T cells enriched from blood (not recorded which). The clonotype originates from a woman aged 45-65 years who had recovered from COVID-19. V is TRBV30 and J is TRBJ1-1; perhaps TRBD1 as D (5 bases). The CDR3 bases are TGTGCCTGGTCGGCGGGACCTCACACTGAAGCTTTCTTT. It encodes CAWSAGPHTEAFF.